These 7 T cell receptor beta chains came from one sample sequenced in a study of early T cells in non-severe SARS-CoV-2 infection (dated by TCRdb to 2020 to 2022). Libraries were made using 5' RACE. Sequencing instrument: NextSeq 500. The public reads were run again by TCRdb, first through fastp at Q25 and then through MiXCR, and only productive beta chains were kept. CDR3 protein sequences are deduplicated, and each keeps its most common genes and DNA. This sample holds some 34,000 distinct CDR3 sequences; over 6% were observed only once. The ten most abundant clones make up about 13% of the sample. Specimen: whole blood, collected at baseline. Receptor source: an adult who was a healthcare worker with PCR-confirmed SARS-CoV-2 infection or an uninfected control (not recorded which).

The chain has TRBV7-9 and TRBJ1-1; D might be TRBD1 (6 bases). The V end was cut by 6 bases, the J end by 2 bases, with 13 bases between. The CDR3 sequence is 14 residues long. From germline, CDR1 is SEHNR and CDR2 FQNEAQ (reference sequence). The CDR3 loop is CASRPGQSNTEAFF. In DNA, the CDR3 is TGTGCCAGCAGGCCTGGACAGAGCAACACTGAAGCTTTCTTT.

This clonotype was counted many times. The genes are TRBV29-1 and TRBJ2-2; 9 positions match TRBD1. J was trimmed by 0 bases and V by 4 bases; bases with no gene match: 6. Germline V lookup: CDR1 SQVTM, CDR2 ANQGSEA. The CDR3 consists of 16 residues. The CDR3 bases are TGCAGCGTTGGGGGACAGGGATCGGCGAACACCGGGGAGCTGTTTTTT. This gives the protein CSVGGQGSANTGELFF.

V is TRBV7-2 and J is TRBJ2-1; 9 positions agree with TRBD2. The CDR3 totals 15 residues. The V segment lost 4 bases and the J segment 5 bases; nucleotides outside the gene matches: 6. Germline V CDR1 and CDR2: SGHTA, FQGNSA. CDR3 residues: CASSSLTSGNNEQFF. Written as DNA, the CDR3 is TGTGCCAGCAGCTCGTTGACTAGCGGAAACAATGAGCAGTTCTTC.

This clonotype was counted only a few times. This chain joins TRBV7-2 and TRBJ2-3; TRBD2 matches 15 bases. CDR1 SGHTA and CDR2 FQGNSA come from the germline V gene. The trim removed 4 bases at V and 6 bases at J, leaving 5 bases unmatched. The CDR3 spans 16 residues. The CDR3 sequence is CASSSGTSGRRDTQYF. CDR3 bases: TGTGCCAGCAGCTCCGGGACTAGCGGGAGGAGGGATACGCAGTATTTT.

This clonotype was observed a handful of times. The chain couples TRBV7-2 to TRBJ2-7; a weak D match, TRBD1 (6 bases). The germline gives CDR1 SGHTA, CDR2 FQGNSA. This CDR3 has 16 amino acids. The V gene lost 1 base and the J gene lost 0 bases, with 13 bases spanning the gap. CDR3 in DNA: TGTGCCAGCAGCTTAGTAGGGCAGGGGAGCTCCTACGAGCAGTACTTC. This codes for CASSLVGQGSSYEQYF.

This clonotype has at least ten counts. The chain uses TRBV25-1 and TRBJ1-2; 9 nucleotides match TRBD1. Trimming cost V 4 bases and J 7 bases; bases outside gene matches: 10. Germline assignment: CDR1 MGHDK and CDR2 SYGVNS. The CDR3 has 15 residues. CDR3 nucleotides: TGTGCCAGCAGTGGCCGGACAGGGGTTGAGGCTGGCTACACCTTC. It specifies CASSGRTGVEAGYTF.

This clonotype was picked up a small number of times. The V call is TRBV6-2 or TRBV6-3, the J call TRBJ2-3; D not certain. The CDR3 has 13 amino acids. Germline CDR1 reads MNHEY; CDR2 reads SVGEGT. V was clipped by 7 bases and J by 4 bases, with 12 bases between them. The CDR3 reads CASTPFGSDTQYF. In nucleotides, the CDR3 is TGTGCCAGCACCCCATTTGGGTCAGATACGCAGTATTTT.